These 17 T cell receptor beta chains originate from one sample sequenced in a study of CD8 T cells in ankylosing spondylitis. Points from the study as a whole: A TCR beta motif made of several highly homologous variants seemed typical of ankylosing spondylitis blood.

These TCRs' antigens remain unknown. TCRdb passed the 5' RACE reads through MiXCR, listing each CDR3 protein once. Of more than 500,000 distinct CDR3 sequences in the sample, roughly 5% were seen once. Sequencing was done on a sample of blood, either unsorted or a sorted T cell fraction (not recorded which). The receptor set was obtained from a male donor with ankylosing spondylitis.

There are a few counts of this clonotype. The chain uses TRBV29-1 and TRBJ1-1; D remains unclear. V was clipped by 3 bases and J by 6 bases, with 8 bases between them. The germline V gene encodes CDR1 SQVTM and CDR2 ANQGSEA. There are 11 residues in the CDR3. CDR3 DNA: TGCAGCGTTGACGTGGTCCCTGAAGCTTTCTTT. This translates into CSVDVVPEAFF.

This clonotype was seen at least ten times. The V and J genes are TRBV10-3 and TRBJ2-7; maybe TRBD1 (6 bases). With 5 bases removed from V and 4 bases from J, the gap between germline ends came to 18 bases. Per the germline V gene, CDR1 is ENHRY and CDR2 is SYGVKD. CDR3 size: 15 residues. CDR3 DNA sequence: TGTGCCATCAGTCACAGGGACCCCCTCACTTACGAGCAGTACTTC. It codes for CAISHRDPLTYEQYF.

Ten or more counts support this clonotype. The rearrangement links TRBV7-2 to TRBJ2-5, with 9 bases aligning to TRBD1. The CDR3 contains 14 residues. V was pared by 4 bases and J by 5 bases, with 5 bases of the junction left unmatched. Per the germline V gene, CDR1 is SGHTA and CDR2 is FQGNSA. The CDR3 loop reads CASSYLGQGETQYF. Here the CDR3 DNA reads TGTGCCAGCAGCTACCTTGGACAGGGGGAGACCCAGTACTTC.

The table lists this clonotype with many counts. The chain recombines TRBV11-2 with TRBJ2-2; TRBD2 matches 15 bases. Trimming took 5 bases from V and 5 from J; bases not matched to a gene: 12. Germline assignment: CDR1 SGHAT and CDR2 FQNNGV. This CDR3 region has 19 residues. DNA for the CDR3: TGTGCCAGCAGCCCCGTAGGACTAGCGGGGGGGCCAGAGACCGGGGAGCTGTTTTTT. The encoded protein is CASSPVGLAGGPETGELFF.

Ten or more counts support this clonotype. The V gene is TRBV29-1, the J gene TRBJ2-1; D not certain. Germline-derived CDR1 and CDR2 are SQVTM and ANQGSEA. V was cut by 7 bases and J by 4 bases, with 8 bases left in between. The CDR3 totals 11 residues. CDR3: CSGRFYNEQFF. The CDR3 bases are TGCAGCGGTCGATTTTACAATGAGCAGTTCTTC.

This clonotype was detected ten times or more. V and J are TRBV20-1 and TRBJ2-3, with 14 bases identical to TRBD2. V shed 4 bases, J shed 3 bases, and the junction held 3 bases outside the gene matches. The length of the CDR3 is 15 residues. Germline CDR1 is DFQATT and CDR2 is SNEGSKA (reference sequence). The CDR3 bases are TGCAGTGCTACCCGACTAGCGGGAGGGACAGATACGCAGTATTTT. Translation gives CSATRLAGGTDTQYF.

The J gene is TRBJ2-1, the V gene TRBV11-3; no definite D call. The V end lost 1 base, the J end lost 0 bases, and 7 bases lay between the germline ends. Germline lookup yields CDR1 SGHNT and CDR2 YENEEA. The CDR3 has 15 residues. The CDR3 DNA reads TGTGCCAGCAGCTTAGGATCGGTCTCCTACAATGAGCAGTTCTTC. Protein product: CASSLGSVSYNEQFF.

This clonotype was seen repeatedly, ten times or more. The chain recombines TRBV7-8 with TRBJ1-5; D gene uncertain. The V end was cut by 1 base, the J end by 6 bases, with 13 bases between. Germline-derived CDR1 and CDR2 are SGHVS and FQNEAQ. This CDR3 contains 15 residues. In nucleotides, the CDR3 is TGTGCCAGCAGCTTAGGTCGGATTACGAGTCAGCCCCAGCATTTT. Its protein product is CASSLGRITSQPQHF.

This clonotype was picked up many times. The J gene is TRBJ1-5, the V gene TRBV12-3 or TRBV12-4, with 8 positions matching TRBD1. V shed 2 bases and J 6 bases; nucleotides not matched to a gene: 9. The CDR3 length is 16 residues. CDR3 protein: CASSLRGGTGGQPQHF. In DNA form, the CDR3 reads TGTGCCAGCAGTTTAAGAGGGGGGACAGGAGGTCAGCCCCAGCATTTT.

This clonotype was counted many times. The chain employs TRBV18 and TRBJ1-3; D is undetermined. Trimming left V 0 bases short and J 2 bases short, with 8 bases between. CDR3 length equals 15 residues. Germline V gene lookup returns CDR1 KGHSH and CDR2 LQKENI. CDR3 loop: CASSPPALTGNTIYF. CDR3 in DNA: TGTGCCAGCTCACCACCAGCTTTGACTGGAAACACCATATATTTT.

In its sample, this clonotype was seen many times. The CDR3 here is CASSQDLTSGGPYPDTQYF. The CDR3 nucleotides read TGCGCCAGCAGCCAAGATCTGACTAGCGGGGGGCCATATCCAGATACGCAGTATTTT. The V call is TRBV4-3, the J call TRBJ2-3, with TRBD2 matching 13 bases. Per the germline V gene, CDR1 is LGHNA and CDR2 is YSLEER. The ends lost 0 bases at V and 4 bases at J; junction bases unmatched: 10. This CDR3 is built from 19 residues.

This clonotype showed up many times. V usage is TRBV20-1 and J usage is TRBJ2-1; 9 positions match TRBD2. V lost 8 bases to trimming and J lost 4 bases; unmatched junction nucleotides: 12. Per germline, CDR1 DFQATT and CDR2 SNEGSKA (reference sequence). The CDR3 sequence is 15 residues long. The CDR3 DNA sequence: TGCAGTTTTAGCCTGGAGCGGGGGGTTTACAATGAGCAGTTCTTC. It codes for CSFSLERGVYNEQFF.

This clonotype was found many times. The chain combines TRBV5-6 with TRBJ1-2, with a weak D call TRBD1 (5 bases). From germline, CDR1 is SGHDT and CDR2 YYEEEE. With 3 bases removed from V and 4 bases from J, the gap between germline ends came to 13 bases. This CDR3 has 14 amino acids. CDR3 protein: CASSWGLESYGYTF. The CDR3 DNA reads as TGTGCCAGCAGCTGGGGGTTGGAAAGCTATGGCTACACCTTC.

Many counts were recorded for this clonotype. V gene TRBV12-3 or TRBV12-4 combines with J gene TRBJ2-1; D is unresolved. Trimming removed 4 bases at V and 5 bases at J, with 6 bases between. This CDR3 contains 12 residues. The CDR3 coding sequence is TGTGCCAGCAGTTATACCCACAATGAGCAGTTCTTC. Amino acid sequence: CASSYTHNEQFF.

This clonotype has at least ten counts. The CDR3 protein is CASSSILAGLSYNEQFF. The CDR3 DNA reads as TGTGCCAGCAGCTCCATACTAGCGGGCCTCTCCTACAATGAGCAGTTCTTC. The chain has TRBV7-6 and TRBJ2-1, with 9 nucleotides matching TRBD2. The junction had 7 bases not matched to a gene; V was cut back by 4 bases and J by 0 bases. The CDR3 covers 17 residues. The V gene's germline CDR1 is SGHVS and CDR2 FNYEAQ. The full variable domain, its missing parts supplied by reference TRBV7-6 and TRBJ2-1, is GAGVSQSPRYKVTKRGQDVALRCDPISGHVSLYWYRQALGQGPEFLTYFNYEAQQDKSGLPNDRFSAERPEGSISTLTIQRTEQRDSAMYRCASSSILAGLSYNEQFFGPGTRLTVL.

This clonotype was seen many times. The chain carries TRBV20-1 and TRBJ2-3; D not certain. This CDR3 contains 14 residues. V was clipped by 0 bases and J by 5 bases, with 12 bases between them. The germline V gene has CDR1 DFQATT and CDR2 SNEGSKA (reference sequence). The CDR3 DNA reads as TGCAGTGCTAGAGAAACATGGGTGAGAGATACGCAGTATTTT. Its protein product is CSARETWVRDTQYF.

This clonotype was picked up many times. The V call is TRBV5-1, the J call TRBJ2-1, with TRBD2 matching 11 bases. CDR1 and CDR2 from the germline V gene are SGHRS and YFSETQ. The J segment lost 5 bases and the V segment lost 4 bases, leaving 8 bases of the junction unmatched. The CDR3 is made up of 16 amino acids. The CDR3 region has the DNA TGCGCCAGCAGCGTTAGCGGGGGGGCTTCCAACAATGAGCAGTTCTTC. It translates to CASSVSGGASNNEQFF.